The clone carrying this TCR beta chain was found many times. No antigen is known for it. This specimen belongs to a study of regulatory T cells in long-lasting Graves disease. General study results and limits: The persistent group shared around 3,000 public clonotypes, more than the approximately 880 shared by new patients.

Time point here: newly diagnosed GD, antithyroid drugs for less than 3 months. PBMC-derived RNA was used for the TCR library. Building the TCR beta libraries relied on iRepertoire HTBI primers, and CDR3 regions underwent Arm-PCR. TCRdb re-called the multiplex PCR reads through MiXCR, storing one row per CDR3 protein. The sample contains fewer than 550,000 distinct CDR3 sequences, about 16% of which appear only once. The germline V gene encodes CDR1 SGHDN and CDR2 FVKESK. Trimming left V 4 bases short and J 3 bases short, with 13 bases between. This CDR3 contains 15 residues. The sample also formed part of further work on T cells in Graves' hyperthyroidism and ophthalmopathy. That study adds: Exclusion of a patient resulted from uncontrolled infection, other autoimmune disease, pregnancy or lactation. An initial round of RT-PCR targeting the TCR CDR3 relied on the HTBI primer set. Separating ophthalmopathy from stable hyperthyroidism was achieved by a 13 V-J model.

This TCR was sampled from a woman in her late teens or twenties with Graves disease. The chain recombines TRBV14 with TRBJ2-1, with D perhaps matching TRBD1 (5 bases). Sequenced here: peripheral blood mononuclear cells (PBMCs), sampled at new diagnosis, from a patient treated with antithyroid drugs. The CDR3 loop reads CASSRVDTVYNEQFF. The CDR3 DNA reads TGTGCCAGCAGCCGTGTGGACACGGTCTACAATGAGCAGTTCTTC.